These 27 T cell receptor beta chains originate from one sample sequenced in a study of T cells in Graves' hyperthyroidism and ophthalmopathy. It was RNA transcripts that yielded the amplified TCR beta CDR3 regions. First-round RT-PCR with HTBI primers amplified the TCR CDR3 region. TCRdb re-called the multiplex PCR reads through MiXCR, storing one row per CDR3 protein. Here the sample spans about 590,000 distinct CDR3 sequences, 11% to 15% being singletons. Specimen: blood. Receptors were obtained from a woman aged 18-30 years with Graves' ophthalmopathy.

This clonotype showed up just a few times. The rearrangement links TRBV7-9 to TRBJ1-1, with TRBD1 matching over 7 bases. V lost 3 bases and J lost 10; bases outside the gene matches: 5. The CDR3 spans 12 residues. Per germline, CDR1 SEHNR and CDR2 FQNEAQ (reference sequence). The CDR3 sequence is CASSFDRALAFF. The CDR3, as DNA: TGTGCCAGCAGCTTCGACAGGGCCCTAGCTTTCTTT.

The rearrangement links TRBV20-1 to TRBJ2-7; the match to TRBD2 covers 9 bases. V was clipped by 5 bases and J by 7 bases; unmatched bases: 18. The CDR3 sequence is 16 residues long. CDR1 and CDR2 from the germline V gene are DFQATT and SNEGSKA (reference sequence). CDR3: CSASTQTSGLLLEQYF. In nucleotides, the CDR3 is TGCAGTGCTTCCACCCAGACTAGCGGCCTCCTTCTTGAGCAGTACTTC.

About this clonotype: A much larger clone lies a single base off, so this may be a read error. It is likely a read error, because the conserved phenylalanine at the end of the CDR3 is missing. The CDR3 nucleotides are TGTGCCAGCAGCCCGGACAGGGGGCAACCCTACGAGCAGTACCTC. Amino acids: CASSPDRGQPYEQYL. This chain connects TRBV12-3 or TRBV12-4 to TRBJ2-7; TRBD1 matches at 11 bases. The junction had 6 bases not matched to a gene; V was cut back by 6 bases and J by 2 bases. The CDR3 runs to 15 residues.

V and J are TRBV7-9 and TRBJ1-2; 7 bases match TRBD1. Unmatched junction bases numbered 5, after V lost 1 base and J lost 3 bases. This CDR3 has 15 residues. Germline V gives CDR1 SEHNR, CDR2 FQNEAQ (reference sequence). The CDR3 DNA reads as TGTGCCAGCAGCTTAGGAAGTGGGACAGACTATGGCTACACCTTC. It yields the protein CASSLGSGTDYGYTF.

This sequence joins TRBV28 and TRBJ1-5; 12 bases match TRBD1. V dropped 5 bases and J dropped 5; count of bases not matched to a gene: 13. Germline CDR1 is MDHEN and CDR2 is SYDVKM. CDR3 length equals 18 residues. CDR3 in DNA: TGTGCCAGCAGTACCCCGGGGACAGGGGGCGCGATCGATCAGCCCCAGCATTTT. Protein sequence: CASSTPGTGGAIDQPQHF.

This clonotype was seen more than once but under ten times. V and J are TRBV6-1 and TRBJ2-1; 9 bases map to TRBD2. This CDR3 has 11 residues. From germline, CDR1 is MNHNS and CDR2 SASEGT. Trimming took 6 bases from V and 10 from J; bases not matched to a gene: 1. CDR3 protein: CASRGLAEQFF. CDR3 nucleotide sequence: TGTGCCAGCAGAGGACTAGCGGAGCAGTTCTTC.

This clonotype was observed at least ten times. This rearrangement joins TRBV28 to TRBJ2-5, with 7 bases lining up with TRBD2. V lost 5 bases, J lost 5 bases, and 11 bases stayed unmatched. The CDR3 runs to 15 residues. Germline values: CDR1 MDHEN, CDR2 SYDVKM. CDR3 DNA: TGTGCCAGCAGTGGGTTCGGGGGGTCCAGGGAGACCCAGTACTTC. The encoded protein is CASSGFGGSRETQYF.

Many counts were recorded for this clonotype. This chain connects TRBV30 to TRBJ1-2; D ambiguous. Per germline, CDR1 GTSNPN and CDR2 SVGIG (reference sequence). This CDR3 is 13 amino acids long. Trimming removed 4 bases from V and 0 bases from J, with 9 bases in between. The CDR3 region is CAWNHYANYGYTF. CDR3 bases: TGTGCCTGGAATCACTACGCTAACTATGGCTACACCTTC.

The rearrangement uses TRBV12-3 or TRBV12-4 and TRBJ2-2, with 9 bases matching TRBD2. The CDR3 has 14 amino acids. Trimming cost V 9 bases and J 3 bases; bases outside gene matches: 5. CDR3 region: CASSGREDTGELFF. DNA of the CDR3: TGTGCCAGTAGCGGGAGAGAAGACACCGGGGAGCTGTTTTTT.

The chain employs TRBV9 and TRBJ2-1; D unclear. The CDR3 runs 14 residues. CDR1 SGDLS and CDR2 YYNGEE come from the germline V gene. V lost 2 bases and J 6 bases, leaving 12 bases between the germline ends. CDR3 in DNA: TGTGCCAGCAGCGTCCTCGAATACGCCAATGAGCAGTTCTTC. Translating gives CASSVLEYANEQFF.

This clonotype appeared a few times. A read error may produce the germline difference seen at one junction end. The rearrangement uses TRBV28 and TRBJ2-6; maybe TRBD1 (5 bases). The CDR3 sequence is 13 residues long. Germline V gene data show CDR1 as MDHEN and CDR2 as SYDVKM. CDR3 amino acids: CASSGSGANVLAF. The CDR3 DNA sequence: TGTGCCAGCAGCGGATCTGGGGCCAACGTCCTGGCTTTC.

This clonotype was picked up many times. One end of the junction fails to match germline, which may point to a read error. The V and J genes are TRBV12-3 or TRBV12-4 and TRBJ2-1; 12 bases are a match to TRBD2. The length of the CDR3 is 15 residues. The CDR3 coding sequence is TGTGCCAGCAGTCTAGCGGGAGGGCCTTTCAATGAGCAGTTCTTC. As protein: CASSLAGGPFNEQFF.

A few counts support this clonotype. The rearrangement links TRBV27 to TRBJ2-7; TRBD2 matches at 7 bases. Per the germline V gene, CDR1 is MNHEY and CDR2 is SMNVEV (reference sequence). Losses at the gene ends were 1 base for V and 4 bases for J; bases not matched to a gene: 4. The CDR3 has 14 amino acids. The CDR3 sequence is CASSLWGGSYEQYF. The CDR3 nucleotides read TGTGCCAGCAGTTTATGGGGGGGGAGTTACGAGCAGTACTTC.

This chain uses TRBV27 with TRBJ1-5; 10 nucleotides line up with TRBD1. V shed 6 bases and J 6 bases; nucleotides not matched to a gene: 8. CDR1 and CDR2 from the germline V gene are MNHEY and SMNVEV (reference sequence). This CDR3 has 15 amino acids. The CDR3 reads CASRLDRGLGQPQHF. As DNA, the CDR3 is TGTGCCAGCAGACTCGACAGGGGGCTGGGTCAGCCCCAGCATTTT.

This clonotype was detected many times. The chain carries TRBV7-2 and TRBJ1-1; 11 nucleotides line up with TRBD1. The CDR3 extends over 15 amino acids. Germline V CDR1 and CDR2: SGHTA, FQGNSA. V was pared by 5 bases and J by 3 bases, with 5 bases of the junction left unmatched. The CDR3 nucleotides read TGTGCCAGCAGCGGAGGACAGGGGGCATACACTGAAGCTTTCTTT. It is translated as CASSGGQGAYTEAFF.

The gene calls are TRBV7-2 and TRBJ2-7, with 10 bases that match TRBD2. This CDR3 is built from 16 residues. Germline CDR1 is SGHTA and CDR2 is FQGNSA. Trimming took 1 base from V and 6 from J; bases not matched to a gene: 9. CDR3 bases: TGTGCCAGCAGCTTAGAGGTAGGGCTAGCGGGAGTCGAGCAGTACTTC. Translating it yields CASSLEVGLAGVEQYF. Based on the CDR3 plus reference TRBV7-2 and TRBJ2-7, the full variable domain is GAGVSQSPSNKVTEKGKDVELRCDPISGHTALYWYRQSLGQGLEFLIYFQGNSAPDKSGLPSDRFSAERTGGSVSTLTIQRTQQEDSAVYLCASSLEVGLAGVEQYFGPGTRLTVT.

This clonotype was seen more than once but under ten times. The J gene is TRBJ2-7, the V gene TRBV12-3 or TRBV12-4; TRBD1 or TRBD2 may be the D gene (5 bases each). V was shortened by 6 bases and J by 2 bases, with 14 bases between the two germline ends. The CDR3 sequence is 14 residues long. CDR3 sequence reads: CASSRQRGPYEQYF. CDR3 nucleotides: TGTGCCAGCAGCCGCCAAAGGGGACCCTACGAGCAGTACTTC.

This clonotype showed up many times. This chain joins TRBV9 and TRBJ1-1; D call uncertain. The V end lost 5 bases, the J end lost 7 bases, and 15 bases lay between the germline ends. The CDR3 is 13 residues long. Per the germline V gene, CDR1 is SGDLS and CDR2 is YYNGEE. The CDR3 nucleotides are TGTGCCAGCAGTGCGGGAGCCCATAATGAAGCTTTCTTT. It codes for CASSAGAHNEAFF.

This clonotype was seen many times. The J gene is TRBJ2-5, the V gene TRBV11-3; D may correspond to TRBD1 or TRBD2 (5 bases each). Germline loops: CDR1 SGHNT, CDR2 YENEEA. The CDR3 is made up of 16 amino acids. V lost 5 bases, J lost 1 base, and 17 bases lay in between. Here the CDR3 reads CASSPGNFRGQETQYF. CDR3 DNA: TGTGCCAGCAGCCCAGGGAATTTTCGGGGCCAAGAGACCCAGTACTTC.

This clonotype was recorded a few times. V gene TRBV12-3 or TRBV12-4 combines with J gene TRBJ1-2; D is unclear. The V end lost 9 bases, the J end lost 0 bases, and 11 bases lay between the germline ends. The CDR3 has 13 residues. The chain's CDR3 is CARRRPSNYGYTF. The CDR3 DNA reads TGTGCCAGACGACGGCCGTCTAACTATGGCTACACCTTC.

There are many counts of this clonotype. V gene TRBV10-3 combines with J gene TRBJ1-2; D remains ambiguous. The CDR3 loop spans 16 amino acids. Germline CDR1 ENHRY, CDR2 SYGVKD. V was shortened by 0 bases and J by 4 bases, with 15 bases between the two germline ends. CDR3 amino acids: CAISESRTQTLYGYTF. For the CDR3, the DNA is TGTGCCATCAGTGAGTCGCGGACCCAAACTCTCTATGGCTACACCTTC.

This clonotype turned up a few times. A read error may be the cause here, since a much bigger clone is one base away. The chain is built from TRBV30 and TRBJ1-4; no firm D call. The germline CDR1 and CDR2 sequences are GTSNPN and SVGIG (reference sequence). The CDR3 sequence is 11 residues long. This CDR3 is CAWSIGEKLSF. The CDR3 region has the DNA TGTGCCTGGAGCATCGGAGAAAAACTGTCTTTT.

This clonotype occurred many times. V is TRBV6-2 or TRBV6-3 and J is TRBJ1-5; D might be TRBD1 (6 bases). Germline CDR1 is MNHEY and CDR2 is SVGEGT. V was pared by 0 bases and J by 2 bases, with 23 bases between. This CDR3 is 20 amino acids long. The CDR3, as DNA: TGTGCCAGCAGTTACTCGATCCTCTCTCCGGGCCACAGGGGCAATCAGCCCCAGCATTTT. Protein: CASSYSILSPGHRGNQPQHF.

V and J are TRBV5-1 and TRBJ1-1, with D possibly matching TRBD1 (5 bases). Germline CDR1 SGHRS, CDR2 YFSETQ. This CDR3 spans 13 amino acids. The germline V and J ends were trimmed by 4 bases and 4 bases, with 11 bases remaining between them. This chain's CDR3 is CASSQWGVTEAFF. The CDR3 bases are TGCGCCAGCAGCCAGTGGGGGGTCACTGAAGCTTTCTTT.

This clonotype was observed many times. This chain links TRBV12-3 or TRBV12-4 with TRBJ2-1; 10 bases are shared with TRBD1. This CDR3 region has 15 residues. Germline trimming cut 4 bases from V and 8 bases from J; bases unmatched to any gene: 8. CDR3 nucleotide sequence: TGTGCCAGCAGTTCCGGACAGGGGGTCATTGATGAGCAGTTCTTC. Protein sequence: CASSSGQGVIDEQFF.

This clonotype was picked up many times. This chain links TRBV18 with TRBJ2-1; D gene ambiguous. CDR1 KGHSH and CDR2 LQKENI come from the germline V gene. The CDR3 sequence is 13 residues long. With 6 bases removed from V and 4 bases from J, the gap between germline ends came to 10 bases. The CDR3 sequence: CASSLNGYNEQFF. The CDR3 DNA follows: TGTGCCAGCTCCCTGAATGGATACAATGAGCAGTTCTTC.

Comment on this clonotype: This may come from a read error, since a much larger clone is one base off. The gene calls are TRBV4-3 and TRBJ2-1; 12 bases fit TRBD2. In germline, CDR1 is LGHNA, CDR2 YSLEER. This CDR3 is 18 amino acids long. The J segment lost 3 bases and the V segment lost 1 base, leaving 7 bases of the junction unmatched. The CDR3 is CASSQGLAGVPRYNEQFF. The CDR3 nucleotides are TGCGCCAGCAGCCAAGGACTAGCGGGAGTTCCCCGCTACAATGAGCAGTTCTTC.